The 5 T cell receptor beta chains listed next were all sequenced from one sample in a study of shared clonotypes between healthy human individuals. This table comes from immunoSEQ multiplex PCR, and its TCRdb copy is limited to in-frame clones, with some not included. The sample has fewer than 2.5 million clones, over 85% seen once. The sequencing sample was made of naive CD4+ T cells from PBMCs. Noted subset: CD45RA+ positively selected. The source of these receptors is a man between 18 and 29 years old in good health. Some clones in this sample may be carry-over from other donors' samples.

This clone was counted a single time. The chain is built from TRBV28 and TRBJ1-6, with 10 bases that match TRBD1. The ends lost 5 bases at V and 10 bases at J; junction bases unmatched: 5. Germline-derived CDR1 and CDR2 are MDHEN and SYDVKM. There are 14 residues in the CDR3. Here the CDR3 reads CASSRGTGESPLHF. The DNA for the CDR3 is TGTGCCAGCAGTCGTGGGACAGGGGAGTCACCCCTCCACTTT.

The J gene is TRBJ2-1, the V gene TRBV10-3; the match to TRBD1 covers 8 bases. CDR1 is ENHRY, CDR2 SYGVKD, per germline. The V segment lost 4 bases and the J segment 7 bases; nucleotides outside the gene matches: 6. The CDR3 is made up of 14 amino acids. For the CDR3, the DNA is TGTGCCATCAGTGGGACAGGGAGAGCTAATGAGCAGTTCTTC. Amino acids: CAISGTGRANEQFF.

This clone was found once. Distinct nucleotide sequences in the sample also encode this CDR3. This rearrangement joins TRBV15 to TRBJ1-3, with a weak D call TRBD1 (5 bases). Germline V gene data show CDR1 as LNHNV and CDR2 as YYDKDF (reference sequence). Trimming took off 0 bases at V and 4 bases at J, with 10 bases between the two ends. CDR3 length: 15 amino acids. Written as DNA, the CDR3 is TGTGCCACCAGCAGAGATCCAGGGCGAGGAAACACCATATATTTT. Its protein is CATSRDPGRGNTIYF.

Only one count was recorded for this clone. V gene TRBV29-1 combines with J gene TRBJ2-2; D perhaps matches TRBD1 (5 bases). V lost 4 bases to trimming and J lost 4 bases, with 13 bases between them. Looked up from germline, CDR1 is SQVTM and CDR2 is ANQGSEA. This CDR3 region has 14 residues. CDR3 sequence (DNA): TGCAGCGTTGTGGCAGGGTCTAGCACCGGGGAGCTGTTTTTT. Amino acids: CSVVAGSSTGELFF.

The chain uses TRBV10-3 and TRBJ1-2, with TRBD1 as a possible D gene (5 bases). Germline CDR1 reads ENHRY; CDR2 reads SYGVKD. V lost 10 bases and J lost 8, with 14 bases in between. This CDR3 is 11 amino acids long. Here the CDR3 reads CATWGVRGYTF. DNA of the CDR3: TGTGCCACATGGGGGGTCCGCGGCTACACCTTC.